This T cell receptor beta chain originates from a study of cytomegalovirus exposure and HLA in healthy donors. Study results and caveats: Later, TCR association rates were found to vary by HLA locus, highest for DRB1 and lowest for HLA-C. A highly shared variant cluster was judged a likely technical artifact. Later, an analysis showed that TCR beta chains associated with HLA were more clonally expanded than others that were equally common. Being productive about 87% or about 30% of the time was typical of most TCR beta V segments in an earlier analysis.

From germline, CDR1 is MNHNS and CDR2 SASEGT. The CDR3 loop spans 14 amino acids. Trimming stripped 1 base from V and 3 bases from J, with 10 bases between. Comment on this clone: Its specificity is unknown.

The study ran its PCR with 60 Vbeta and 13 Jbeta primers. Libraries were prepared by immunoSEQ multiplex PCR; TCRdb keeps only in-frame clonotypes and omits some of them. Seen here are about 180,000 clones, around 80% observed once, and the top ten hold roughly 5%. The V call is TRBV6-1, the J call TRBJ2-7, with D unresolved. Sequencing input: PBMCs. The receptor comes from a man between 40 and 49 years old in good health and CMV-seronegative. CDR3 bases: TGTGCCAGCAGTGAAGACTACGGATACTACGAGCAGTACTTC. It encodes CASSEDYGYYEQYF.